This T cell receptor beta chain is from a study of technical replicates of blood from a handful of donors. With 4 bases clipped from V and 1 base from J, the junction kept 3 bases outside the gene matches. CDR3 length: 14 amino acids. Germline V gives CDR1 MNHEY, CDR2 SVGAGI. Repertoires were generated with immunoSEQ multiplex PCR, while TCRdb's copy carries only in-frame clones and drops some. Of approximately 95,000 clones listed, approximately 95% are singletons. Sequencing was carried out using T cells isolated from PBMCs. The TCR sequence derives from a human donor in good health. The rearrangement joins TRBV6-5 to TRBJ1-1, with TRBD1 matching over 7 bases. The CDR3 here is CASSWDSWNTEAFF. As DNA, the CDR3 is TGTGCCAGCAGTTGGGACAGTTGGAACACTGAAGCTTTCTTT.